This TCR beta chain is drawn from a study of T cell repertoires in cytomegalovirus infection. After removal of 2 bases from V and 4 bases from J, the junction contained 8 bases not matched to a gene. The CDR3 contains 16 residues. The germline CDR1 and CDR2 sequences are MDHEN and SYDVKM. TCRdb re-called the reads through MiXCR, storing one row per CDR3 protein. This sample has approximately 490,000 distinct CDR3 sequences, with approximately 10% found just once. The sample comprised PBMCs. The sequence came from a human donor in good health (CMV status not recorded). Some clones in this sample may be carry-over from other donors' samples. The chain has TRBV28 and TRBJ2-7; TRBD1 agrees at 10 bases. CDR3 sequence (DNA): TGTGCCAGCAGTTTACCGGCTGGGACAGGGGCTTACGAGCAGTACTTC. Its protein is CASSLPAGTGAYEQYF.